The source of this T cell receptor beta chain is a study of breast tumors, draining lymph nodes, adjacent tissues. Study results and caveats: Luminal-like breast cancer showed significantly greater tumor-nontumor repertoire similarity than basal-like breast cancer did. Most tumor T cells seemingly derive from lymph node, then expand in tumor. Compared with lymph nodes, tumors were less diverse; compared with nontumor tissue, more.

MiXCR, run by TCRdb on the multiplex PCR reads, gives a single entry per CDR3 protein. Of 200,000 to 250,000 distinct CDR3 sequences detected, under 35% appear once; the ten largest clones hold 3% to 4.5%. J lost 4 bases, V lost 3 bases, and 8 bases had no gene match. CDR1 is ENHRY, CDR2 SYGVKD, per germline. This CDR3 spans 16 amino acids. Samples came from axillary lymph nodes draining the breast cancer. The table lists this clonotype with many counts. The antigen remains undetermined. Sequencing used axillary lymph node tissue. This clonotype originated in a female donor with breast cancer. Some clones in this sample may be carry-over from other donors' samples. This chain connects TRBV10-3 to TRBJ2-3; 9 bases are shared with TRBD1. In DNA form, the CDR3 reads TGTGCCATCAGTGAAGCCGGGACAGGGTTTTCAGATACGCAGTATTTT. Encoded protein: CAISEAGTGFSDTQYF.